The clone carrying this TCR beta chain was seen just once. This record belongs to a study of blood T cell repertoires in COVID-19. Using immunoSEQ multiplex PCR, the repertoire was profiled, and TCRdb retains in-frame clones only, with some absent. The sample includes 250,000 to 300,000 clones, about 86% of them seen just once. Germline-derived CDR1 and CDR2 are SGHTS and YDEGEE. This CDR3 region has 14 residues. With 4 bases clipped from V and 5 bases from J, the junction kept 4 bases outside the gene matches. The chain employs TRBV5-8 and TRBJ2-3, with 10 bases aligning to TRBD1. The TCR comes from a man aged 50 to 59 who had recovered from COVID-19. Sequencing input: PBMCs or T cells enriched from blood (not recorded which). The CDR3 spells CASSLDRGRDTQYF. The CDR3 nucleotides are TGTGCCAGCAGCCTGGACAGGGGGAGAGATACGCAGTATTTT.